The entry below gives a single T cell receptor (beta chain) sequence along with its context. This clone's antigen is unknown. Per-nucleotide qualities are absent, and no much larger clonotype sits a single base away. In total, over 600 healthy bone marrow donors made up the cohort. At the time of sampling, every cohort member was nominally healthy, though immune exposures that went unrecorded were likely present. Of the approximately 700 cohort members, about 290 had a positive CMV serostatus and about 400 had a negative one, while no CMV serostatus was recorded for the donor. A peripheral blood sample was provided by each donor, and peripheral blood mononuclear cells were used for TCR beta sequencing. The Qiagen DNeasy Blood Extraction Kit was used to extract genomic DNA from the blood cell samples. The data originate from a study of cytomegalovirus exposure and HLA in healthy donors (dated by TCRdb to the late 2010s). About the study as a whole: In an earlier analysis of roughly 590 of the donors, 276 Gb of sequence data and 117 million unique TCR beta sequences from 150 million to 200 million T cells were reported. An early release that covered some 640 HLA-typed donors contained approximately 290 gigabases of sequencing data and around 80 million unique TCR sequences. The genetic ancestry cluster associated with self-reported Caucasian donors included around 76% of the 350 to 500 genotyped donors. The study aimed to test whether cataloging public T cell receptors could reveal signatures of past pathogen exposure. The T cell repertoires of under 700 subjects were profiled by immunosequencing and related to cytomegalovirus serostatus. Along with the roughly 710-subject first cohort, a separate validation cohort of some 130 different subjects was used. To predict cytomegalovirus infection status, the study combined high-throughput TCR immunosequencing, statistical association of individual TCRs with disease status, and machine learning. In a later analysis, previously published TCR beta repertoires from 550 to 700 donors were re-analyzed and high-resolution HLA genotyping was added so that TCR occurrence patterns could be studied. Rather than using new phenotypic data, the later analysis identified candidate immune exposures from TCR beta sequences and from how often those sequences occurred across donors. To decide whether each TCR beta V gene segment behaved as functional or pseudogenic, an earlier analysis of several hundred of the donors relied on high-throughput TCR beta sequencing. Donor age, sex, ethnicity and CMV serostatus were compiled together with the repertoire data. A later genetic analysis took genome-wide SNP genotypes for 398 of the 666 donors and used that subset as a discovery cohort. Every repertoire in the discovery cohort had been generated on one and the same sequencing platform. HLA typing included class I and class II loci at four-digit resolution. The number of donors typed differed by locus, with roughly 620-630 for A, B, C, DRB1 and DQB1, over 500 for DQA1, about 610 for DPA1, and some 450 for DPB1. Because of strong linkage in the cohort, roughly 5 DR-DQ haplotypes were treated as single units for association and clustering. Among around 400 genotyped donors of the cohort, an average of around 250,000 unique TCR beta nucleotide sequences was sequenced per donor, of which about 19% were non-productive.

Libraries were prepared through the immunoSEQ multiplex PCR assay. For the multiplex PCR, a mixture combining 60 forward primers for TCR Vbeta segments and 13 reverse primers for TCR Jbeta segments was used. A multiplex PCR assay on genomic DNA amplified the CDR3 region of rearranged TCR beta genes. Amplified TCR beta libraries were sequenced as 87-base-pair reads on the Illumina HiSeq System. The source study handled its data this way. A later analysis tallied tens of millions of unique TCR beta chains across the 550 to 850 repertoires, and about 10 million of those chains were shared by two or more donors. To remove PCR and sequencing errors, raw reads were error-corrected and collapsed into unique sequences using a nearest-neighbor algorithm that merged closely related sequences. Alignment of CDR3 sequences to IMGT reference sequences was used to assign V, D and J gene segments. Each retained sequence needed at least a six-nucleotide match to both a V gene segment and a J gene segment. A rearrangement was called productive if the CDR3 had no stop codons and remained in frame with V and J, and every other rearrangement was called non-productive. CDR3 was defined by IMGT convention, running from the second conserved V-encoded cysteine to the conserved J-encoded phenylalanine. In an earlier analysis of around 600 of the donors, sequences lacking an unambiguous match to a single V gene segment were excluded. An earlier analysis of 500 to 700 of the donors classified V segments as functional when productive rearrangements were above 56.7% and as segregating when the standard deviation between donors was above 5%. A statistical classification framework was developed to diagnose cytomegalovirus status using the catalog of TCR beta chain sequences. In a later analysis, TCR nucleotide sequences were compared against IMGT/GENE-DB human TR gene sequences so that V and J genes could be assigned. Using the TCRdist pipeline, a later analysis assigned CDR3 sequences along with most-parsimonious VDJ recombination scenarios. In a later analysis, every TCR beta chain was defined by the combination of its CDR3 amino acid sequence and its V-gene family, and reads without a unique V-gene family were dropped. A later analysis removed 500 to 600 highly shared, low-generation-probability nucleotide sequences to deal with suspected cross-contamination and a sequencing artifact. A later analysis calculated a clonal expansion index for each public chain from normalized within-repertoire ranks of inferred template counts. Generation probabilities in a later analysis came from a VDJ recombination model fitted to out-of-frame rearrangements, and those results were checked against IGoR. In a later analysis, TCR-TCR, TCR-HLA and TCR-CMV co-occurrence was scored with hypergeometric tests, and a repertoire-size bias correction was applied to TCR pairs. To estimate false discovery rates, a later analysis permuted the HLA or CMV assignments 20 times. In a later analysis, co-occurring TCRs were grouped using DBSCAN, with TCRdist sequence similarity added in when clustering inside HLA-allele-positive subsets. Co-occurrence clustering excluded repertoires with fewer than 30,000 or more than 120,000 public chains, plus five with anomalous nucleotide sharing. Sourced from immuneACCESS, this table was stored by TCRdb with only in-frame sequences that have V and J called. A share of the clones is absent; for the studies checked, an unresolved V gene accounts for under half, and the remainder has no known explanation. That table is the source of V, J and clone size, and D and trimming were worked out from the DNA. Within this sample are 150,000 to 200,000 clones, with 80% to 85% of them counted one time only. The ten largest clones capture more than 1.5% of the sample.

Overall results and qualifications from the work: Presence/absence analyses assumed roughly uniform sequencing depth across donors, an assumption that may not hold. Across donors, most TCR sequences were observed very rarely, whereas some public TCRs were present in many individuals. Compared with equally common non-associated chains, HLA-associated TCR beta chains in a later analysis were more clonally expanded and had lower generation probabilities. For the cohort, immune exposure information was limited to CMV serostatus. An association between a missense DCLRE1C variant and V-gene and J-gene trimming of TCR beta chains was found in a later genetic analysis and replicated in an independent cohort. According to a later analysis, parvovirus B19, influenza, CMV and Epstein-Barr virus appeared linked to several top co-occurrence clusters. A later analysis associated about 17,000 TCR beta sequences with specific HLA alleles at a false discovery rate of 0.05. In both the original and validation cohorts, the classifier was reported to diagnose cytomegalovirus status with high specificity and sensitivity. In a later analysis, TCR association rates were found to vary across HLA loci, with the most associated TCRs seen for DRB1 alleles and the fewest for HLA-C alleles. A further reported finding was that TCR beta sequences accurately predicted the HLA-A and HLA-B alleles for most subjects in the first cohort. A later analysis found that most CMV-associated TCR beta chains appeared HLA-restricted, with HLA associations seemingly driven largely by CMV exposure. In the study, approximately 150 TCR beta chains were listed as associated with cytomegalovirus. An earlier analysis of 587 of the donors showed that most TCR beta V segments appeared in productive rearrangements either about 90% or about 30% of the time, which broadly matched IMGT annotations. It was suggested by the authors that the approach could potentially be generalized to other disease states and immunological phenotypes. In vitro tests confirmed that three of the cytomegalovirus-associated TCR beta chains recognize cytomegalovirus antigens. Only TCR beta chains were sequenced in this cohort, and the absence of alpha or paired-chain data limited detectable features. A group of highly shared sequence variants was considered likely to be a technical artifact of the sequencing pipeline. Because HLA typing was missing for some donors at each locus, association tests included only the typed subset. Because counts were too low, seventeen rarely observed V segments, including chromosome 9 orphons, were excluded from the earlier analysis of a few hundred of the donors. When HLA alleles, especially DR and DQ, strongly co-occurred, TCR associations were difficult to assign to individual alleles. Correlated functional status among segregating V segments might be attributable to linkage disequilibrium, but an unknown experimental factor could not be ruled out. Some IMGT-functional V segments, including TRBV6-2 and TRBV6-3, could not be distinguished by the 87-base-pair reads and were therefore excluded. Compared with the roughly 670-donor mean, donors in an Asian-associated ancestry cluster had fewer N-insertions in productive TCRs, according to a later genetic analysis.

The CDR3 measures 15 amino acids from cysteine to phenylalanine. Of the read, only the CDR3 DNA is kept; its 45 bases are in frame from base 1. From the germline V gene (reference sequence), CDR1 is MNHEY and CDR2 is SMNVEV. Relative to germline, V is missing 3 bases and J is missing 2 bases, with 4 bases of the junction outside any gene match. The chain is assembled from TRBV27 and TRBJ2-7; a stretch of 10 junction bases matches TRBD1. The TCR sequence derives from a human donor in good health. The sequenced sample was PBMCs. This receptor has the CDR3 CASSFTGQGAYEQYF. The nucleotides read TGTGCCAGCAGTTTCACAGGACAGGGGGCCTACGAGCAGTACTTC.